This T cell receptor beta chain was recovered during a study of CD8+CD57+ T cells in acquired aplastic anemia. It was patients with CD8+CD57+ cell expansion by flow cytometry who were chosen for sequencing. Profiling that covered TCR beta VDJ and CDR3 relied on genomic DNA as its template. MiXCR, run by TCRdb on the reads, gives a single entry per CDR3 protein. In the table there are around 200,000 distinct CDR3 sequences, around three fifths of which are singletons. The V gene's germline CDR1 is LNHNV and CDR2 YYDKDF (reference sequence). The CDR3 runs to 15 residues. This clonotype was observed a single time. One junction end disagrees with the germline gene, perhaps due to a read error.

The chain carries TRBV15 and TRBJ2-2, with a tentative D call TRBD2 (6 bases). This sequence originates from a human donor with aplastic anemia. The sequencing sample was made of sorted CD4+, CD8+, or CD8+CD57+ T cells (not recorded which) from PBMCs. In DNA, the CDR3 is TGTGCCACCAGCAGCTCCTACTCGGGCCCCGGGGGGCTGTTTTTT. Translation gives CATSSSYSGPGGLFF.